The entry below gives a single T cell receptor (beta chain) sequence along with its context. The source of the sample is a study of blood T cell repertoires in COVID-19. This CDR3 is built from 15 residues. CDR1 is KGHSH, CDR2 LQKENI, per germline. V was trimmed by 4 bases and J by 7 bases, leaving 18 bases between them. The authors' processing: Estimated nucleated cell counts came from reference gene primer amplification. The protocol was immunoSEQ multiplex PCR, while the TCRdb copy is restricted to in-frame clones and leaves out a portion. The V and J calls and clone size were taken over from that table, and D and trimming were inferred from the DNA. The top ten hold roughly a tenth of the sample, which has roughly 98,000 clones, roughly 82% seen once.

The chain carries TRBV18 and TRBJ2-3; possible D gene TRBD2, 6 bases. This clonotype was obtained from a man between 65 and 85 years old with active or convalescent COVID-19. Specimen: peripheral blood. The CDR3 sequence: CASSLRGSPLNTQYF. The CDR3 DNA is TGTGCCAGCTCACTCCGGGGGTCCCCGTTAAATACGCAGTATTTT.